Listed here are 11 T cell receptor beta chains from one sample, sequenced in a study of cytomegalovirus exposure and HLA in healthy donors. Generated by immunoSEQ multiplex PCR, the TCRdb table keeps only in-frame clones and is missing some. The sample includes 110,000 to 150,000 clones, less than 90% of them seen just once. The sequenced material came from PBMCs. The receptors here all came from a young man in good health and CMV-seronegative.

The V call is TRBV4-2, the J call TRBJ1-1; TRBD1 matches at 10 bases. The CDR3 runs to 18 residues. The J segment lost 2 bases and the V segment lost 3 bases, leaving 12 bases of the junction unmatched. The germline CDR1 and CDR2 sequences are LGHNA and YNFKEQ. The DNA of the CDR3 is TGTGCCAGCAGCCACTACAGCGGGACAGGGGACTTTAACACTGAAGCTTTCTTT. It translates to CASSHYSGTGDFNTEAFF.

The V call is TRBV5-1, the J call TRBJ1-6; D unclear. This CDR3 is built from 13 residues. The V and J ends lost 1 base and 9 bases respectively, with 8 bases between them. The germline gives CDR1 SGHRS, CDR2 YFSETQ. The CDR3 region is CASSLSGISPLHF. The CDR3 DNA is TGCGCCAGCAGCTTGTCCGGGATTTCACCCCTCCACTTT.

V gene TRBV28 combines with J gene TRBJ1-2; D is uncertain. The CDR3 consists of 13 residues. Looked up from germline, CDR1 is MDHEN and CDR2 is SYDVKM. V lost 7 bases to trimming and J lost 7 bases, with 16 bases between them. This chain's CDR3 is CASNPGSRAGYTF. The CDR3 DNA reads TGTGCCAGCAATCCGGGGTCAAGGGCTGGCTACACCTTC.

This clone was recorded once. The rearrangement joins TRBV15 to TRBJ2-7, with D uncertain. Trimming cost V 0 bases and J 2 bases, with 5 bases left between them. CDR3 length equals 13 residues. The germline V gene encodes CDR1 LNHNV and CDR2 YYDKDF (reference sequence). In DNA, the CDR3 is TGTGCCACCAGCAGAGACAGTACCTACGAGCAGTACTTC. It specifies CATSRDSTYEQYF.

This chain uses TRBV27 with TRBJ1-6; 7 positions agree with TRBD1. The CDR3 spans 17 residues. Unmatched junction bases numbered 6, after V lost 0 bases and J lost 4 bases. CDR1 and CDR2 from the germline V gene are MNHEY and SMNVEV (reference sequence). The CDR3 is CASSLSNRGGYNSPLHF. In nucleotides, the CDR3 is TGTGCCAGCAGTTTATCGAACAGGGGAGGTTATAATTCACCCCTCCACTTT.

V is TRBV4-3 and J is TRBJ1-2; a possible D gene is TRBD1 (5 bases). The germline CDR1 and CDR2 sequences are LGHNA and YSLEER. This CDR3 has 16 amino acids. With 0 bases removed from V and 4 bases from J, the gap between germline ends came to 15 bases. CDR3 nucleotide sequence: TGCGCCAGCAGCCAAGATTTGCAGCAAGGGGTCTATGGCTACACCTTC. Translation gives CASSQDLQQGVYGYTF.

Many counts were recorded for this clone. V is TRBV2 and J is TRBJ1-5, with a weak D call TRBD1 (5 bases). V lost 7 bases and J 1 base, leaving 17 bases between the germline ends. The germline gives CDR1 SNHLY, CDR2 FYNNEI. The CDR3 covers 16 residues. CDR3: CASNVVGGSSNQPQHF. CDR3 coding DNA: TGTGCCAGCAACGTGGTGGGGGGTTCCAGCAATCAGCCCCAGCATTTT.

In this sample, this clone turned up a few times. Here the CDR3 DNA reads TGTGCCAGCAGCTTAGCAGCGCGGGGGCGCAGGGAGGACTATGGCTACACCTTC. This codes for CASSLAARGRREDYGYTF. V usage is TRBV7-2 and J usage is TRBJ1-2, with D tentatively TRBD1 (6 bases). This CDR3 comprises 18 residues. Germline CDR1 reads SGHTA; CDR2 reads FQGNSA. V was pared by 0 bases and J by 3 bases, with 20 bases between.

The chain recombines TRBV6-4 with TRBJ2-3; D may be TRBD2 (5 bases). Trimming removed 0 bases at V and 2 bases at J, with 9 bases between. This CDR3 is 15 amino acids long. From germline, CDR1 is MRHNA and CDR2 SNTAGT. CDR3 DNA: TGTGCCAGCAGTGACTCCGGACTTTACACAGATACGCAGTATTTT. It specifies CASSDSGLYTDTQYF.

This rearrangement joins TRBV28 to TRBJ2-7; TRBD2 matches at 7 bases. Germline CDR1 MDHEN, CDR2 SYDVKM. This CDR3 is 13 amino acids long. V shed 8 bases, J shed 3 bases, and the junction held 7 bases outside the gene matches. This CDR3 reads CASGRREGYEQYF. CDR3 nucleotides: TGTGCCAGCGGCCGGAGGGAGGGCTACGAGCAGTACTTC.

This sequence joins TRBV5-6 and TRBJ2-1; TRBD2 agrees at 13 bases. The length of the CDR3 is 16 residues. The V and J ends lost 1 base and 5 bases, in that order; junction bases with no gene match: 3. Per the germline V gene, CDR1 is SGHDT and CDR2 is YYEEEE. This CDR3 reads CASSLWTSGGHNEQFF. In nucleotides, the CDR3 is TGTGCCAGCAGCTTGTGGACTAGCGGGGGCCACAATGAGCAGTTCTTC.